This T cell receptor (beta chain) comes out of a study of T cells in Graves' hyperthyroidism and ophthalmopathy. This clonotype occurred many times. Its specificity is unknown. General observations from the study: In blood, most of the thyroid clonotypes expanded above 0.001 were also present.

Each 10 ml fresh peripheral blood draw supplied the PBMCs. RNA transcripts served as the template for amplifying TCR beta CDR3 regions. Researchers ran a first-round RT-PCR on the TCR CDR3 using the HTBI primer set. Via MiXCR, TCRdb re-called the multiplex PCR reads, giving one row per CDR3 protein. The data contain roughly 640,000 distinct CDR3 sequences, about 16% of them singletons. The material sequenced was blood. The sequence derives from a woman aged 40 to 55 with Graves' ophthalmopathy.

For the CDR3, the DNA is TGTGCCAGCAGTCAAACTAGCGGGAGGCTCACCGGGGAGCTGTTTTTT. This sequence encodes CASSQTSGRLTGELFF. The V call is TRBV2, the J call TRBJ2-2; 12 bases are a match to TRBD2. V gave up 5 bases and J gave up 4 bases; unmatched junction bases: 5. The CDR3 sequence is 16 residues long. Germline lookup yields CDR1 SNHLY and CDR2 FYNNEI. Full variable domain (outside the CDR3, taken from reference TRBV2 and TRBJ2-2): EPEVTQTPSHQVTQMGQEVILRCVPISNHLYFYWYRQILGQKVEFLVSFYNNEISEKSEIFDDQFSVERPDGSNFTLKIRSTKLEDSAMYFCASSQTSGRLTGELFFGEGSRLTVL.